This T cell receptor (beta chain) was documented in a study of T cell repertoires in cytomegalovirus infection. Germline values: CDR1 MNHEY, CDR2 SVGEGT. With 0 bases removed from V and 2 bases from J, the gap between germline ends came to 8 bases. The CDR3 extends over 16 amino acids. TCRdb passed the reads through MiXCR, listing each CDR3 protein once. The data show approximately 97,000 distinct CDR3 sequences, 16% seen once. Notes on the study in general: Identification of carriers of CMV plus the relevant HLA was achieved through cumulative public TCR beta family frequency. HLA-C-restricted, CMV-specific TCR beta clonotypes were dominant ex vivo.

This clonotype was found a few times. Its antigen is not known. Sequenced input: PBMCs. This TCR was recovered from a human donor in good health (CMV status not recorded). Some clones in this sample may be carry-over from other donors' samples. The chain carries TRBV6-2 or TRBV6-3 and TRBJ2-6; D call uncertain. As DNA, the CDR3 is TGTGCCAGCAGTTACTCGCGAGGACCTGGGGCCAACGTCCTGACTTTC. Its translation: CASSYSRGPGANVLTF.